Here is one TCR beta chain with its context. Its specificity is not known. Each of the CD4+ naive, central memory, regulatory and stem cell-like memory populations was sorted via CD45RO/CCR7/CD25/CD127/CD95/CD27. Reverse transcription of all isolated RNA meant that expressed TCRB transcripts were sequenced. Assay used: immunoSEQ multiplex PCR; TCRdb lists only in-frame clones, some missing. The data show about 300,000 clones, with about 8% seen just once and under 1.3% held by the top ten. The sample comes from a study of beta chain features in type 1 diabetes. Study observations and caveats: Individuals with type 1 diabetes displayed fewer insertions and more deletions at VDJ junctions. Moderate yet significant TCRB CDR3 shortening was seen in Type 1 diabetes patients in all four CD4+ subsets.

V shed 5 bases and J shed 1 base, with 17 bases lying between them. Germline V gene data show CDR1 as SGHTA and CDR2 as FQGNSA. This CDR3 comprises 17 residues. The chain joins TRBV7-2 to TRBJ2-2, with a tentative D call TRBD1 (6 bases). This receptor was obtained from a woman between 18 and 29 years old in good health. The sequencing sample was made of central memory CD4+ T cells from blood. The CDR3 nucleotides are TGTGCCAGCAGCCTTCGGACGACAGGCCTGAACACCGGGGAGCTGTTTTTT. It encodes CASSLRTTGLNTGELFF.